The 30 T cell receptor beta chains listed next were all sequenced from one sample in a study of Ad26.COV2.S vaccination and SARS-CoV-2 variants. Treatment described: roughly 18 received Ad26.COV2.S at low or high dose, single or two shots; several received placebo; per-sample allocation not given. Sampling occurred on day 63 after the first vaccine or placebo injection. TCRdb's copy holds only in-frame clones and misses some; the assay was immunoSEQ multiplex PCR. The sample has a few hundred thousand clones, about 91% seen once. The material sequenced was peripheral blood, taken in a trial of Ad26.COV2.S vaccine versus placebo. Receptors were obtained from a person aged 18-60 years who received the Ad26.COV2.S COVID-19 vaccine or a placebo.

V is TRBV5-1 and J is TRBJ1-2, with TRBD1 matching over 8 bases. J lost 5 bases, V lost 4 bases, and 19 bases had no gene match. The germline gives CDR1 SGHRS, CDR2 YFSETQ. This CDR3 is 18 amino acids long. The CDR3 region has the DNA TGCGCCAGCAGCCCACGAACGACAGGGGACCCTGGGTGGTATGGCTACACCTTC. It encodes CASSPRTTGDPGWYGYTF.

This clone was seen more than once but under ten times. The chain has TRBV5-1 and TRBJ2-7; 9 positions agree with TRBD1. CDR1 is SGHRS, CDR2 YFSETQ, per germline. Trimming at V came to 6 bases and at J to 1 base, leaving 5 bases not matched to a gene. The CDR3 length is 14 residues. DNA for the CDR3: TGCGCCAGCAAAGGGGGACAGGGTTCCTACGAGCAGTACTTC. As protein: CASKGGQGSYEQYF.

The chain carries TRBV13 and TRBJ2-7; a possible D gene is TRBD2 (6 bases). This CDR3 contains 14 residues. Germline V gives CDR1 PRHDT, CDR2 FYEKMQ (reference sequence). Trimming removed 0 bases at V and 2 bases at J, with 8 bases between. DNA for the CDR3: TGTGCCAGCAGCTTAGGGGACTACCCCTACGAGCAGTACTTC. Protein: CASSLGDYPYEQYF.

J is TRBJ2-7 and V is TRBV11-2; 7 nucleotides agree with TRBD1. Per the germline V gene, CDR1 is SGHAT and CDR2 is FQNNGV. V was pared by 1 base and J by 0 bases, with 9 bases of the junction left unmatched. The CDR3 sequence is 17 residues long. In DNA, the CDR3 is TGTGCCAGCAGCTTAGGCCGACAGGGCGGACGCTCCTACGAGCAGTACTTC. It translates to CASSLGRQGGRSYEQYF.

The chain combines TRBV28 with TRBJ2-7; 11 nucleotides match TRBD1. The V gene's germline CDR1 is MDHEN and CDR2 SYDVKM. The CDR3 sequence is 16 residues long. V lost 5 bases and J lost 4; bases outside the gene matches: 10. The CDR3, as DNA: TGTGCCAGCAGTCCCTTCCCCCGGGACAGGGGGTACGAGCAGTACTTC. It translates to CASSPFPRDRGYEQYF.

The chain employs TRBV6-5 and TRBJ2-3; 7 nucleotides line up with TRBD2. Per the germline V gene, CDR1 is MNHEY and CDR2 is SVGAGI. The CDR3 sequence is 15 residues long. The J segment lost 3 bases and the V segment lost 7 bases, leaving 10 bases of the junction unmatched. CDR3 amino acids: CASTFRAGATDTQYF. The CDR3 nucleotides are TGTGCCAGCACCTTCCGGGCGGGAGCGACAGATACGCAGTATTTT.

The J gene is TRBJ2-3, the V gene TRBV11-2, with TRBD2 identical over 8 bases. V shed 6 bases, J shed 9 bases, and the junction held 5 bases outside the gene matches. Germline lookup yields CDR1 SGHAT and CDR2 FQNNGV. This CDR3 has 12 residues. CDR3 DNA sequence: TGTGCCAGCAGATCAAGCGGGAGCACGCAGTATTTT. Translation gives CASRSSGSTQYF.

J is TRBJ2-5 and V is TRBV19; 8 nucleotides match TRBD1. V gave up 1 base and J gave up 5 bases; unmatched junction bases: 6. Germline values: CDR1 LNHDA, CDR2 SQIVND (reference sequence). The CDR3 has 15 amino acids. The CDR3 DNA reads as TGTGCCAGTAGTATAGTCCCGACAGGGGTGGAGACCCAGTACTTC. It codes for CASSIVPTGVETQYF.

This chain connects TRBV28 to TRBJ2-2; D possibly uses TRBD1 or TRBD2 (6 bases each). The V end lost 7 bases, the J end lost 4 bases, and 10 bases lay between the germline ends. Looked up from germline, CDR1 is MDHEN and CDR2 is SYDVKM. The CDR3 length is 13 residues. In nucleotides, the CDR3 is TGTGCCAGCACGGGGGCGGTCACCGGGGAGCTGTTTTTT. Translation: CASTGAVTGELFF.

The gene calls are TRBV19 and TRBJ2-1, with D perhaps assigned TRBD1 or TRBD2 (5 bases each). CDR1 and CDR2 from the germline V gene are LNHDA and SQIVND (reference sequence). With 1 base removed from V and 2 bases from J, the gap between germline ends came to 9 bases. This CDR3 region has 15 residues. CDR3 coding DNA: TGTGCCAGTAGTATAGGGGGGACGGCCTACAATGAGCAGTTCTTC. This gives the protein CASSIGGTAYNEQFF.

The chain is built from TRBV14 and TRBJ2-1; the match to TRBD2 covers 7 bases. CDR1 is SGHDN, CDR2 FVKESK, per germline. Trimming took 3 bases from V and 3 from J; bases not matched to a gene: 5. This CDR3 is 15 amino acids long. CDR3 nucleotides: TGTGCCAGCAGCCATGGTCTAGCGGTCTACAATGAGCAGTTCTTC. Amino acids: CASSHGLAVYNEQFF.

This chain links TRBV29-1 with TRBJ2-3; D possibly corresponds to TRBD2 (6 bases). The CDR3 is 16 residues long. Trimming removed 7 bases from V and 4 bases from J, with 24 bases in between. Per germline, CDR1 SQVTM and CDR2 ANQGSEA. The DNA for the CDR3 is TGCAGCGGACGACTTGGGGGGAACTGGGGGGCAGATACGCAGTATTTT. As protein: CSGRLGGNWGADTQYF.

The V call is TRBV19, the J call TRBJ2-2, with a tentative D call TRBD1 (6 bases). The germline V gene has CDR1 LNHDA and CDR2 SQIVND (reference sequence). The V end was cut by 4 bases, the J end by 3 bases, with 15 bases between. There are 16 residues in the CDR3. CDR3 nucleotide sequence: TGTGCCAGTAGTACGCAGGGGCCCGCAGACACCGGGGAGCTGTTTTTT. This encodes CASSTQGPADTGELFF.

V and J are TRBV6-5 and TRBJ2-1; 11 bases agree with TRBD2. The germline gives CDR1 MNHEY, CDR2 SVGAGI. After removal of 6 bases from V and 6 bases from J, the junction contained 7 bases not matched to a gene. This CDR3 is 15 amino acids long. In nucleotides, the CDR3 is TGTGCCAGCAGAACAACGGGACTAGCGGCCAATGAGCAGTTCTTC. This codes for CASRTTGLAANEQFF.

The J gene is TRBJ1-1, the V gene TRBV28, with 8 bases aligning to TRBD1. Unmatched junction bases numbered 11, after V lost 6 bases and J lost 5 bases. The germline gives CDR1 MDHEN, CDR2 SYDVKM. This CDR3 region has 15 residues. The CDR3 coding sequence is TGTGCCAGCAGCTCCCCAGGGGGCGCCCGGACTGAAGCTTTCTTT. Its translation is CASSSPGGARTEAFF.

This clone was counted a single time. The gene calls are TRBV20-1 and TRBJ2-1, with D possibly being TRBD1 or TRBD2 (5 bases each). This CDR3 has 16 residues. The germline gives CDR1 DFQATT, CDR2 SNEGSKA (reference sequence). The V end was cut by 3 bases, the J end by 0 bases, with 15 bases between. The CDR3 coding sequence is TGCAGTGCTAGTTCCCACGGGGCGAGCTCCTACAATGAGCAGTTCTTC. Translated, it gives CSASSHGASSYNEQFF.

V gene TRBV4-2 combines with J gene TRBJ1-3; no clear D. Germline V CDR1 and CDR2: LGHNA, YNFKEQ. This CDR3 spans 15 amino acids. The V and J ends lost 0 bases and 0 bases respectively, with 6 bases between them. For the CDR3, the DNA is TGTGCCAGCAGCCAAGATGTCCGCTCTGGAAACACCATATATTTT. Translation: CASSQDVRSGNTIYF.

V gene TRBV6-5 combines with J gene TRBJ1-1; TRBD1 is a possible D gene (6 bases). Trimming left V 5 bases short and J 4 bases short, with 17 bases between. The CDR3 has 15 amino acids. The germline V gene has CDR1 MNHEY and CDR2 SVGAGI. CDR3 nucleotides: TGTGCCAGCAGTAGGGATAACAGGGCAGGCACTGAAGCTTTCTTT. Its protein product is CASSRDNRAGTEAFF.

The chain recombines TRBV18 with TRBJ2-2, with D possibly TRBD1 on 6 matching bases. V lost 1 base to trimming and J lost 1 base, with 16 bases between them. The germline CDR1 and CDR2 sequences are KGHSH and LQKENI. The CDR3 has 18 amino acids. CDR3 loop: CASSPLPPAQGNTGELFF. Written as DNA, the CDR3 is TGTGCCAGCTCACCACTCCCCCCCGCACAGGGGAACACCGGGGAGCTGTTTTTT.

V usage is TRBV2 and J usage is TRBJ1-4, with unresolved D. V shed 7 bases and J shed 7 bases, with 13 bases lying between them. Germline V CDR1 and CDR2: SNHLY, FYNNEI. This CDR3 contains 13 residues. The CDR3 nucleotides are TGTGCCAGCAACATACATCTCCGTGAAAAACTGTTTTTT. Translated, it gives CASNIHLREKLFF.

This clone was recorded a few times. CDR3 region: CASSLVRTSGSKFDNEQFF. CDR3 nucleotide sequence: TGCGCCAGCAGCTTGGTGCGGACTAGCGGGAGTAAGTTCGACAATGAGCAGTTCTTC. V usage is TRBV5-1 and J usage is TRBJ2-1, with TRBD2 identical over 13 bases. J lost 5 bases, V lost 0 bases, and 11 bases had no gene match. This CDR3 is 19 amino acids long. Germline V CDR1 and CDR2: SGHRS, YFSETQ.

The V gene is TRBV6-5, the J gene TRBJ2-7; D may match TRBD1 or TRBD2 (5 bases each). The CDR3 runs to 15 residues. CDR1 is MNHEY, CDR2 SVGAGI, per germline. The V gene lost 0 bases and the J gene lost 1 base, with 10 bases spanning the gap. This CDR3 reads CASSYSRAGSYEQYF. CDR3 DNA: TGTGCCAGCAGTTACTCGAGGGCAGGGTCCTACGAGCAGTACTTC.

DNA for the CDR3: TGCGCCAGCAGCCAAGATGTTAGCGTAAACACCGGGGAGCTGTTTTTT. This encodes CASSQDVSVNTGELFF. The rearrangement links TRBV4-3 to TRBJ2-2; a possible D gene is TRBD2 (5 bases). The CDR3 is made up of 16 amino acids. CDR1 is LGHNA and CDR2 is YSLEER in the germline V gene. Trimming stripped 0 bases from V and 2 bases from J, with 10 bases between.

V and J are TRBV3-1 (or the pseudogene TRBV3-2) and TRBJ2-7; perhaps TRBD2 as D (5 bases). The germline gives CDR1 LGHDT, CDR2 YNNKEL (reference sequence). Trimming took 11 bases from V and 4 from J, leaving 24 bases between them. The CDR3 runs 15 residues. CDR3 region: CAPKNKNGGIYEQYF. The CDR3 region has the DNA TGTGCCCCCAAAAACAAAAACGGAGGAATATACGAGCAGTACTTC.

The chain employs TRBV7-9 and TRBJ2-7; D possibly corresponds to TRBD2 (6 bases). The ends were cut back, 4 bases at V and 3 bases at J, with 13 bases in the middle. This CDR3 is 14 amino acids long. Germline values: CDR1 SEHNR, CDR2 FQNEAQ (reference sequence). The CDR3 sequence: CASSSGGSLYEQYF. CDR3 nucleotides: TGTGCCAGCAGCTCAGGAGGGTCCCTCTACGAGCAGTACTTC.

The chain links TRBV19 to TRBJ2-1, with 7 positions matching TRBD2. The ends lost 3 bases at V and 5 bases at J; junction bases unmatched: 10. Germline lookup yields CDR1 LNHDA and CDR2 SQIVND (reference sequence). The CDR3 is 16 residues long. CDR3: CASSISLRDYNNEQFF. The CDR3 DNA is TGTGCCAGTAGTATCTCTCTCCGGGACTACAACAATGAGCAGTTCTTC.

This clone has just a few counts. The chain couples TRBV19 to TRBJ2-7; D remains unclear. This CDR3 comprises 13 residues. Germline CDR1 LNHDA, CDR2 SQIVND (reference sequence). Between the trimmed V and J ends, which lost 3 bases and 0 bases, there was a span of 6 bases. The CDR3 spells CASSIEFSYEQYF. CDR3 in DNA: TGTGCCAGTAGTATTGAATTCTCCTACGAGCAGTACTTC.

The sample holds a few counts of this clone. The chain has TRBV6-6 and TRBJ1-5; 9 nucleotides agree with TRBD1. This CDR3 contains 16 residues. Germline-derived CDR1 and CDR2 are MNHNY and SVGAGI (reference sequence). J lost 6 bases, V lost 5 bases, and 11 bases had no gene match. The CDR3 DNA follows: TGTGCCAGCAGTGCCATCTCCGGGACAGGGCGTCAGCCCCAGCATTTT. Encoded protein: CASSAISGTGRQPQHF.

The V and J genes are TRBV28 and TRBJ2-5; 9 bases are a match to TRBD1. The J segment lost 4 bases and the V segment lost 6 bases, leaving 9 bases of the junction unmatched. The germline V gene has CDR1 MDHEN and CDR2 SYDVKM. This CDR3 spans 15 amino acids. CDR3 amino acids: CASSPGQGSGETQYF. The DNA for the CDR3 is TGTGCCAGCAGCCCTGGACAGGGGTCGGGAGAGACCCAGTACTTC. The full variable domain, in which reference TRBV28 and TRBJ2-5 provide the parts outside the CDR3, is DVKVTQSSRYLVKRTGEKVFLECVQDMDHENMFWYRQDPGLGLRLIYFSYDVKMKEKGDIPEGYSVSREKKERFSLILESASTNQTSMYLCASSPGQGSGETQYFGPGTRLLVL.

This clone was observed a few times. This chain links TRBV4-2 with TRBJ1-1; D is ambiguous. Trimming took 1 base from V and 1 from J, leaving 4 bases between them. CDR3 length equals 13 residues. CDR1 and CDR2 (germline): LGHNA, YNFKEQ. CDR3 sequence: CASSQGGNTEAFF. The CDR3 coding sequence is TGTGCCAGCAGCCAAGGGGGGAACACTGAAGCTTTCTTT.